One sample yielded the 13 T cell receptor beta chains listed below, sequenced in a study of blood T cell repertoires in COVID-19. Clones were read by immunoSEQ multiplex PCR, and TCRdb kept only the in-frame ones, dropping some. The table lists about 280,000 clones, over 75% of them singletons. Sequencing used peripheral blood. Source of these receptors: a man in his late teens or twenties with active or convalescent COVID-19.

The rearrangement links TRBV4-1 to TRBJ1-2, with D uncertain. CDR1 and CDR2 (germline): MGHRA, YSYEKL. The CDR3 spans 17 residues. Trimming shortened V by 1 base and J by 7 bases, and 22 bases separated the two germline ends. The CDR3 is CASSQVWRTDPRSGYTF. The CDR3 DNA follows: TGCGCCAGCAGCCAAGTTTGGAGAACCGACCCTCGAAGTGGCTACACCTTC.

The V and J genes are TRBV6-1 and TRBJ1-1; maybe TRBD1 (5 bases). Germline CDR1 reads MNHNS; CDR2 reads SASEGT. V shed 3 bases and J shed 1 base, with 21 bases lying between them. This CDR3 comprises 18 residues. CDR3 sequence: CASSDLFWGAGQNTEAFF. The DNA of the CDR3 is TGTGCCAGCAGTGACCTTTTTTGGGGCGCTGGGCAGAACACTGAAGCTTTCTTT.

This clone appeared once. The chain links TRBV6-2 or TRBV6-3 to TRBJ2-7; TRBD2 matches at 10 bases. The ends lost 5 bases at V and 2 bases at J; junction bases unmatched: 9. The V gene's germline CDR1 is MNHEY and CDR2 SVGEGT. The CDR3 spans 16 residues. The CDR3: CASSPWGSGGTYEQYF. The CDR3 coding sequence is TGTGCCAGCAGTCCCTGGGGTAGCGGGGGGACCTACGAGCAGTACTTC.

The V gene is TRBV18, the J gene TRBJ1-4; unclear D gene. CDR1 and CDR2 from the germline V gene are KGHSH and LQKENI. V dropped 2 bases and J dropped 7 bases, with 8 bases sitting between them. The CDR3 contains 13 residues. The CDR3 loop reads CASSPDLSEKLFF. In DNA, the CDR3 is TGTGCCAGCTCACCAGATCTCAGTGAAAAACTGTTTTTT.

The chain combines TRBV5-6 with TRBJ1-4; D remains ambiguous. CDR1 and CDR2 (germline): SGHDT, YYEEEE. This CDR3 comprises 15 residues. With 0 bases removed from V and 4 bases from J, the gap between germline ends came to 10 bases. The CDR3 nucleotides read TGTGCCAGCAGCTTGGGATGGAACTATAATGAAAAACTGTTTTTT. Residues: CASSLGWNYNEKLFF.

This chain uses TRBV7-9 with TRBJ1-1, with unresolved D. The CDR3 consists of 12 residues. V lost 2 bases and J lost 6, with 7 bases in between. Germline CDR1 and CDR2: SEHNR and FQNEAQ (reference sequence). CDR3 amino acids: CASSLSGSEAFF. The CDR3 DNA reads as TGTGCCAGCAGCTTATCGGGGTCTGAAGCTTTCTTT.

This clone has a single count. The CDR3 spells CASRTGTGETQYF. CDR3 coding DNA: TGTGCCAGCAGAACAGGGACGGGGGAGACCCAGTACTTC. This chain uses TRBV2 with TRBJ2-5, with a possible D match to TRBD1 (6 bases). The germline gives CDR1 SNHLY, CDR2 FYNNEI. The CDR3 runs 13 residues. The V end was cut by 6 bases, the J end by 5 bases, with 13 bases between.

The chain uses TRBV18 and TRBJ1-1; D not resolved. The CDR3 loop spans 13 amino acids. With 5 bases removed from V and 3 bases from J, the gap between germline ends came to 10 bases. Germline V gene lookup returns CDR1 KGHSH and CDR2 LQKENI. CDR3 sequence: CASSTDMYTEAFF. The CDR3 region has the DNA TGTGCCAGCTCAACTGACATGTACACTGAAGCTTTCTTT.

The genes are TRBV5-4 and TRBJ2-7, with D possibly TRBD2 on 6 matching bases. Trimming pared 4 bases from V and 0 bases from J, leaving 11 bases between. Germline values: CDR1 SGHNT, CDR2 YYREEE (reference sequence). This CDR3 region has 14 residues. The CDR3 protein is CASSRGVSSYEQYF. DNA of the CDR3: TGTGCCAGCAGCCGCGGGGTTAGCTCCTACGAGCAGTACTTC.

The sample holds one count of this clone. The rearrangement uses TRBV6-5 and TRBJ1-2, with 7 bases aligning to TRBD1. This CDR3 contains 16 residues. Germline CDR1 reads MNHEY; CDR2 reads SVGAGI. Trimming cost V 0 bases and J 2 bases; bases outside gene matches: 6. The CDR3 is CASSYSAGGRNYGYTF. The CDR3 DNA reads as TGTGCCAGCAGTTACTCAGCAGGGGGAAGAAACTATGGCTACACCTTC.

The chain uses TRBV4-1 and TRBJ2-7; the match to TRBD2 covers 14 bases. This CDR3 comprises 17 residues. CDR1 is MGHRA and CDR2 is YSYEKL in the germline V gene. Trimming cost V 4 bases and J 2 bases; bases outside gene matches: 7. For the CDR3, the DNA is TGCGCCAGCAGCCGGCAGGGACTAGCGGGGGTACCCTACGAGCAGTACTTC. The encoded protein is CASSRQGLAGVPYEQYF.

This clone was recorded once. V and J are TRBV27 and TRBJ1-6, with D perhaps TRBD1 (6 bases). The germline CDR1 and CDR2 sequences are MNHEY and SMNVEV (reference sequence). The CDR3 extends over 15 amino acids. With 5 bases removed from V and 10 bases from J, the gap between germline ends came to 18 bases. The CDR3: CASSPRGGGISPLHF. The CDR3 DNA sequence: TGTGCCAGCAGTCCCCGGGGAGGGGGGATATCACCCCTCCACTTT.

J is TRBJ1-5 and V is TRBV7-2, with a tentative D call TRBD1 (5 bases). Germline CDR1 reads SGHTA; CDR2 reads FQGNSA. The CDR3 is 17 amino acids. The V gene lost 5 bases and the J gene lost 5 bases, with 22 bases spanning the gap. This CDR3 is CASSPRVVAWEDQPQHF. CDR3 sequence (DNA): TGTGCCAGCAGCCCCAGGGTAGTGGCTTGGGAGGATCAGCCCCAGCATTTT.